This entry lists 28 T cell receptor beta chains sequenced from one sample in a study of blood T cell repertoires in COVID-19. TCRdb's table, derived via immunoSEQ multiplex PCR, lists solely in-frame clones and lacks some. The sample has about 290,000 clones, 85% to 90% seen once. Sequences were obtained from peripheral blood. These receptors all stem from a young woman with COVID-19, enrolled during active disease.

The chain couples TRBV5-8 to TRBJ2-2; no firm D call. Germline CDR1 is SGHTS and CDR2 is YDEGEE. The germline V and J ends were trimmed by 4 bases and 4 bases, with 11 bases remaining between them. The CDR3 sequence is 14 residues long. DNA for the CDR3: TGTGCCAGCAGCCTGGTCGTGAGCACCGGGGAGCTGTTTTTT. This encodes CASSLVVSTGELFF.

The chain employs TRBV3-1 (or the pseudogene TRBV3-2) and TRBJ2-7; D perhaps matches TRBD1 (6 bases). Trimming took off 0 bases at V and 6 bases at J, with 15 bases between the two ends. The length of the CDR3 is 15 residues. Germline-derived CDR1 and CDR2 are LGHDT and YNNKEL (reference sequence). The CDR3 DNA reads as TGTGCCAGCAGCCAAGAATATAACAGGGTTGGCGAGCAGTACTTC. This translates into CASSQEYNRVGEQYF.

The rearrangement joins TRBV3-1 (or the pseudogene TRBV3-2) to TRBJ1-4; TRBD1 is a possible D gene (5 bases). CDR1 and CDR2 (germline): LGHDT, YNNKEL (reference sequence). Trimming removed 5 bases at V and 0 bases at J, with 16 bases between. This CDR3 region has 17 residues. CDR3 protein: CASSSLVGGTTNEKLFF. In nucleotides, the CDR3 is TGTGCCAGCAGCTCCCTGGTGGGGGGGACAACTAATGAAAAACTGTTTTTT.

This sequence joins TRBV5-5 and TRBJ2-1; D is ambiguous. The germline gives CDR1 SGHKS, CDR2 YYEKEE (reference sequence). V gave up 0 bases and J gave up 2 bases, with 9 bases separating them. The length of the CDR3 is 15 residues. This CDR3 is CASSLVPVTYNEQFF. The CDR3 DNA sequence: TGTGCCAGCAGCTTGGTCCCAGTTACCTACAATGAGCAGTTCTTC.

The CDR3 region is CASSRTRGSGGAGEQYF. The CDR3 region has the DNA TGTGCCAGCAGCCGTACCCGGGGCAGCGGGGGGGCCGGGGAGCAGTACTTC. The chain uses TRBV14 and TRBJ2-7; 10 positions match TRBD2. The CDR3 has 17 residues. Germline CDR1 is SGHDN and CDR2 is FVKESK. Losses at the gene ends were 4 bases for V and 7 bases for J; bases not matched to a gene: 16.

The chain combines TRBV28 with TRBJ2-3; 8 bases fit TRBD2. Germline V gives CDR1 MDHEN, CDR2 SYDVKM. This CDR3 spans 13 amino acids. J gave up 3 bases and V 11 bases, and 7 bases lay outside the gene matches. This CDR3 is CARRGGRTDTQYF. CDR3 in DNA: TGTGCCCGTCGCGGGGGGCGAACAGATACGCAGTATTTT.

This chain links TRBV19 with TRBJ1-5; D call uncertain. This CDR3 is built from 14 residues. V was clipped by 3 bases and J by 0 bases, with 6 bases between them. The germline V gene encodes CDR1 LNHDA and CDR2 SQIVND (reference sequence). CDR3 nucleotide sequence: TGTGCCAGTAGTATTTACGGTAGCAATCAGCCCCAGCATTTT. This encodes CASSIYGSNQPQHF.

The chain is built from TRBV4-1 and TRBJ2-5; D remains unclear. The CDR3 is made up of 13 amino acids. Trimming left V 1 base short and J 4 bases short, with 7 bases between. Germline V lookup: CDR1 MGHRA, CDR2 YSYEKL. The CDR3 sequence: CASSQVPRETQYF. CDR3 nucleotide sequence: TGCGCCAGCAGCCAAGTCCCGCGAGAGACCCAGTACTTC.

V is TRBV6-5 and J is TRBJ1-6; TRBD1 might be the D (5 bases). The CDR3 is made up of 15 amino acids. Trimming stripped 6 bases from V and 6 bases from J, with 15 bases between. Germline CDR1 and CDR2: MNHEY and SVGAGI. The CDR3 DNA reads TGTGCCAGCAGGGGGGGTCAGGTCAGTAATTCACCCCTCCACTTT. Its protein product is CASRGGQVSNSPLHF.

CDR3 in amino acids: CASSVLDRGGYGYTF. The CDR3 DNA is TGTGCCAGCAGCGTCCTGGACAGGGGTGGATATGGCTACACCTTC. This rearrangement joins TRBV9 to TRBJ1-2; 9 bases align to TRBD1. Germline trimming cut 2 bases from V and 5 bases from J; bases unmatched to any gene: 7. Germline-derived CDR1 and CDR2 are SGDLS and YYNGEE. This CDR3 spans 15 amino acids.

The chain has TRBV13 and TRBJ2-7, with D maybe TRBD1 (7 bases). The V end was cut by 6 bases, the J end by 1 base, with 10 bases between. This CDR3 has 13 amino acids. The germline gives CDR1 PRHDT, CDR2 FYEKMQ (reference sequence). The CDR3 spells CASRGGQSYEQYF. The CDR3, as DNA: TGTGCCAGCAGGGGGGGACAGTCCTACGAGCAGTACTTC.

In DNA, the CDR3 is TGCGCCAGCAGCCCCGGGGACAGGCACTATGGCTACACCTTC. Translation: CASSPGDRHYGYTF. V and J are TRBV5-1 and TRBJ1-2; TRBD1 matches at 8 bases. Germline V CDR1 and CDR2: SGHRS, YFSETQ. J was trimmed by 3 bases and V by 4 bases; bases with no gene match: 5. This CDR3 spans 14 amino acids. The complete variable domain, with remaining parts taken from reference TRBV5-1 and TRBJ1-2, reads KAGVTQTPRYLIKTRGQQVTLSCSPISGHRSVSWYQQTPGQGLQFLFEYFSETQRNKGNFPGRFSGRQFSNSRSEMNVSTLELGDSALYLCASSPGDRHYGYTFGSGTRLTVV.

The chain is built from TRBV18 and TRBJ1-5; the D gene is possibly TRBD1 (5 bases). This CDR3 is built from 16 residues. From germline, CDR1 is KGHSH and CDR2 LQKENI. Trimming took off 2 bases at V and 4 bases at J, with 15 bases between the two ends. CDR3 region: CASSPSQGSWNQPQHF. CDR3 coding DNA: TGTGCCAGCTCACCATCCCAGGGATCGTGGAATCAGCCCCAGCATTTT.

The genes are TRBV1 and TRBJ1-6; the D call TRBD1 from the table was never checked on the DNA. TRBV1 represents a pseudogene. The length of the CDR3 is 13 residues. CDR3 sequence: CTSSRQGPSPLHF. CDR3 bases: TGCACCAGCAGCCGACAGGGGCCATCACCCCTCCACTTT.

CDR3 loop: CASSPPGIVSSGYTF. The CDR3 DNA reads as TGTGCCAGCAGCCCTCCGGGGATTGTCTCGTCTGGCTACACCTTC. The rearrangement uses TRBV28 and TRBJ1-2; no firm D call. The germline CDR1 and CDR2 sequences are MDHEN and SYDVKM. Between the trimmed V and J ends, which lost 6 bases and 7 bases, there was a span of 21 bases. CDR3 size: 15 residues.

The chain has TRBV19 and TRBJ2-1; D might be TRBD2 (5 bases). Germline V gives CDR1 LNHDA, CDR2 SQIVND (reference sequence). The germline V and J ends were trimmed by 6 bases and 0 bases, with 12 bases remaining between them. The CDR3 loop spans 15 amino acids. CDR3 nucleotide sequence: TGTGCCAGTAGCGAGGACTCGAGCTCCTACAATGAGCAGTTCTTC. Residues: CASSEDSSSYNEQFF.

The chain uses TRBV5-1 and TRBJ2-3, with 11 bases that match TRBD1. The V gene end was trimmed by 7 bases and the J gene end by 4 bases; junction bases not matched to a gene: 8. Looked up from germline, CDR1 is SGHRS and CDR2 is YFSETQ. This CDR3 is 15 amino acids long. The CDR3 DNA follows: TGCGCCAGCGGCCCTTGGACAGGGGGCTCAGATACGCAGTATTTT. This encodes CASGPWTGGSDTQYF. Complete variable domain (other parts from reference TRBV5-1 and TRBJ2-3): KAGVTQTPRYLIKTRGQQVTLSCSPISGHRSVSWYQQTPGQGLQFLFEYFSETQRNKGNFPGRFSGRQFSNSRSEMNVSTLELGDSALYLCASGPWTGGSDTQYFGPGTRLTVL.

The CDR3 here is CATPLWGPGEQYF. CDR3 DNA sequence: TGTGCTACCCCCCTTTGGGGGCCGGGAGAGCAGTACTTC. The chain combines TRBV12-5 with TRBJ2-7, with D maybe TRBD1 (6 bases). With 10 bases removed from V and 7 bases from J, the gap between germline ends came to 20 bases. The CDR3 contains 13 residues. CDR1 LGHNT and CDR2 FRNRAP come from the germline V gene. Full variable domain (rest looked up from reference TRBV12-5 and TRBJ2-7): DARVTQTPRHKVTEMGQEVTMRCQPILGHNTVFWYRQTMMQGLELLAYFRNRAPLDDSGMPKDRFSAEMPDATLATLKIQPSEPRDSAVYFCATPLWGPGEQYFGPGTRLTVT.

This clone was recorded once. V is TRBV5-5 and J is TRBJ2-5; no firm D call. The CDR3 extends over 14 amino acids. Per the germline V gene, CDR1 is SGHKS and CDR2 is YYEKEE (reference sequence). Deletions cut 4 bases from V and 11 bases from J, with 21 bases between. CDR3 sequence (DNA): TGTGCCAGCAGCGTTAACTTGAGATTGCCGGGTCAGTACTTC. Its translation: CASSVNLRLPGQYF.

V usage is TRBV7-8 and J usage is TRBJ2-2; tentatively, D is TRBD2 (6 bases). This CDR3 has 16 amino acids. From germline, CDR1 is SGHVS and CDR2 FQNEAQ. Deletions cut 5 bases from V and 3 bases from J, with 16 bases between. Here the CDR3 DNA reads TGTGCCAGCAGCCACTCGGTGGGGGGACACACCGGGGAGCTGTTTTTT. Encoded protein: CASSHSVGGHTGELFF.

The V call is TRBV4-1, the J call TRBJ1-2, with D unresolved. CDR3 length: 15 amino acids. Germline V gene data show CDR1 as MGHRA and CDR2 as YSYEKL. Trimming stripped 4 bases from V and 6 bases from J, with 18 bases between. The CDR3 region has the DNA TGCGCCAGCAGCCTTGCCTCAGGTGAAATTGATGGCTACACCTTC. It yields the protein CASSLASGEIDGYTF.

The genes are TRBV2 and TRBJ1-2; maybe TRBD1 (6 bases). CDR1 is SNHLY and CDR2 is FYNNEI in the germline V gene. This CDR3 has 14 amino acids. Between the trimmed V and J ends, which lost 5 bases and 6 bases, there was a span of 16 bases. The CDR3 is CASSPPGAYNGYTF. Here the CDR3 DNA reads TGTGCCAGCAGTCCCCCAGGGGCGTACAATGGCTACACCTTC.

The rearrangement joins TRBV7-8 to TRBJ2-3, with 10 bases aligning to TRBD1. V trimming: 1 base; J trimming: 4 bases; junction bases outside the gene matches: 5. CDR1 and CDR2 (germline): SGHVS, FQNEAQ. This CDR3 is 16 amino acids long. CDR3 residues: CASSLGGTGEADTQYF. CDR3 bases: TGTGCCAGCAGCTTAGGGGGGACAGGGGAAGCAGATACGCAGTATTTT.

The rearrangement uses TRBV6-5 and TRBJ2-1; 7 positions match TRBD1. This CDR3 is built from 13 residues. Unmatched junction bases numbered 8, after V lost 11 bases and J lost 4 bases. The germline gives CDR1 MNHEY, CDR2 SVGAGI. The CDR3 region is CADRAASYNEQFF. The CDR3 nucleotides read TGTGCCGACAGGGCGGCTTCTTACAATGAGCAGTTCTTC.

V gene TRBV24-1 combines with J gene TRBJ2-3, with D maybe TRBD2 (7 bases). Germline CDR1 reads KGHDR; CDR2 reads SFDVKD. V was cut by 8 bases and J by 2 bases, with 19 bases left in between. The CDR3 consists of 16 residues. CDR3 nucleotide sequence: TGTGCCACCAAGGGTGTCGGGGGGCCTCACACAGATACGCAGTATTTT. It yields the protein CATKGVGGPHTDTQYF.

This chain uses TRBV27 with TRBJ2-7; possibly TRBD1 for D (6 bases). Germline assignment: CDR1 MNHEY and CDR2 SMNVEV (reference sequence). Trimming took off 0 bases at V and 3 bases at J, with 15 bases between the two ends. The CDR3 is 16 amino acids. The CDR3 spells CASSLSPGTPLYEQYF. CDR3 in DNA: TGTGCCAGCAGTTTATCCCCCGGGACACCGCTCTACGAGCAGTACTTC.

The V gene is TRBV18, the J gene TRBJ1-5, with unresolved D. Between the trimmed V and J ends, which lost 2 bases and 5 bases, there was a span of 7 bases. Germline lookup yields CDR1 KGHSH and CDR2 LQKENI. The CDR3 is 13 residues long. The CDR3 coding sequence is TGTGCCAGCTCACCAACAGATGATCAGCCCCAGCATTTT. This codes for CASSPTDDQPQHF.

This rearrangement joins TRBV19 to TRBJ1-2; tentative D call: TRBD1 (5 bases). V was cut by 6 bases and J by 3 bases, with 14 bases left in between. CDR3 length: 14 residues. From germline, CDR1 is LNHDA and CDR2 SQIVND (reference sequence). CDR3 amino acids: CASRRDGMDYGYTF. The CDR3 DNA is TGTGCCAGTAGGCGGGACGGAATGGACTATGGCTACACCTTC.